This T cell receptor (beta chain) was recovered during a study of tumor-infiltrating lymphocytes in primary liver carcinoma. Study-wide points: When set against blood, tumors had a significantly higher top-250-clone fraction (p = 0.039). Between tumor regions, pairs overlapped more than tumor-adjacent and tumor-blood pairs did. Representation across all five tumor regions was limited to only about 7-24% of top clones.

Worth noting for this clonotype: Its cognate antigen is unknown. One end of the junction fails to match germline, which may point to a read error.

Germline V lookup: CDR1 LGHNA, CDR2 YNFKEQ. The CDR3 contains 13 residues. A constant-region primer served to make TCR beta cDNA from roughly 500 ng total RNA. Construction of TCR beta libraries relied on three successive nested multiplex PCR rounds employing slightly modified ARM-PCR. TRBV1-TRBV30 forward primers and a C-beta reverse primer were used in the first two PCR rounds, which each ran for about 11 cycles. TCRdb itself ran the multiplex PCR reads through MiXCR, one entry per CDR3 protein. The data contain about 210,000 distinct CDR3 sequences, around four fifths of them singletons. Without any cell sorting, about 19-30 mg of bulk tissue yielded co-extracted RNA and DNA.

This receptor was identified in a man aged 40-50 years with primary liver carcinoma and hepatitis B virus infection. The sequenced material came from tumor tissue from primary liver carcinoma. V gene TRBV4-2 combines with J gene TRBJ2-7, with D unclear. The CDR3 is CASRQDLPYEQYF. CDR3 DNA sequence: TGTGCCAGCAGACAAGATCTACCCTACGAGCAGTACTTC.